The sequence of this T cell receptor (beta chain) was determined in a study of cytomegalovirus exposure and HLA in healthy donors. Study at large: Most genotyped donors, 65% to 85% of 300 to 400, had Caucasian-associated genetic ancestry.

As concerns this clone: The antigen is not known. The junction departs from the called germline gene at one end, perhaps through a read error. Other nucleotide sequences from this sample produce the same CDR3.

Primers for the PCR totalled 60 Vbeta and 13 Jbeta. Sequencing was performed with immunoSEQ multiplex PCR; in TCRdb, only in-frame clones are kept and a portion is missing. This table holds tens of thousands of clones, roughly four fifths found once. Study results and caveats: Under 20,000 TCR beta sequences were associated with HLA alleles at 0.05 false discovery rate in a later analysis. CMV serostatus was the sole immune exposure data available.

Among the donors, all were healthy bone marrow donors. The clonotype was recovered from a man aged 30-40 years in good health and CMV-seronegative. The material sequenced was PBMCs.

Here the CDR3 reads CASSAGQGMIEAFF. In DNA form, the CDR3 reads TGTGCCAGCAGTGCCGGACAGGGGATGATTGAAGCCTTCTTT. The chain employs TRBV25-1 and TRBJ1-1, with 9 bases fitting TRBD1. The length of the CDR3 is 14 residues. Germline assignment: CDR1 MGHDK and CDR2 SYGVNS.